This is a list of T cell receptor beta chains from one sample in a study of vaccination effects on CD4 cells after COVID-19. The assay was immunoSEQ multiplex PCR, and TCRdb's table has in-frame clones only and misses some. The sample consists of some 40,000 clones, 73% of them appearing once. Their cognate antigens are unknown. The sample here was CD4+ T cells from PBMCs cultured with a peptide pool, taken before COVID-19 vaccination. These receptors all stem from a human donor who had a prior SARS-CoV-2 infection. CDR3s include the opening cysteine and the closing phenylalanine or tryptophan. A D gene is named only where the DNA matches it firmly. Only part of the rows carry a size: once, few, many, or a class if the clone is expanded.

V gene	D gene	CDR3 length	J gene	clone size	CDR3 DNA	CDR3 protein
TRBV6-1	NA	16	TRBJ2-2	NA	TGTGCCAGCAGTGAAGCGGGTCCAGGGTTGGCCGGGGAGCTGTTTTTT	CASSEAGPGLAGELFF
TRBV5-5	NA	17	TRBJ1-5	NA	TGTGCCAGCGTTTGGACGACTAACAGGGTTAGCAATCAGCCCCAGCATTTT	CASVWTTNRVSNQPQHF
TRBV7-6	NA	16	TRBJ1-3	NA	TGTGCCAGCAGCTTAGAGGCTGGCCCAGGCGGAAACACCATATATTTT	CASSLEAGPGGNTIYF
TRBV11-2	NA	12	TRBJ2-1	NA	TGTGCCAGCAGCTTATACGACGGGACCGGCTTCTTC	CASSLYDGTGFF
TRBV19	TRBD2	16	TRBJ2-1	NA	TGTGCCAGTGGCTCTATGTACAGCGGGACCTACAATGAGCAGTTCTTC	CASGSMYSGTYNEQFF
TRBV24-1	NA	15	TRBJ1-5	NA	TGTGCCACCAGTGACAGTCGGGTTAGCAATCAGCCCCAGCATTTT	CATSDSRVSNQPQHF
TRBV5-6	NA	12	TRBJ1-3	NA	TGTGCCAGCAGCCGCGAGTGGGGGGTCATATATTTT	CASSREWGVIYF
TRBV12-1	NA	15	TRBJ1-1	NA	TGTGCCAGCAGCCCAATGCCTTACGACAGCACTGAAGCTTTCTTT	CASSPMPYDSTEAFF
TRBV2	TRBD1	15	TRBJ2-5	NA	TGTGCCAGCAGTGATGGACAGGGCCCGGGGGAGACCCAGTACTTC	CASSDGQGPGETQYF
TRBV18	TRBD2	14	TRBJ2-5	NA	TGTGCCAGCTCTCAGACTAGCGGGAAAGAGACCCAGTACTTC	CASSQTSGKETQYF
TRBV6-6	NA	15	TRBJ2-5	NA	TGTGCCAGCAGCCCCCGTCTGGGGCTTCGCGAGACCCAGTACTTC	CASSPRLGLRETQYF
TRBV5-5	TRBD1	17	TRBJ1-6	NA	TGTGCCAGCAGCTTGGTTGTGGGACAGACCAATAATTCACCCCTCCACTTT	CASSLVVGQTNNSPLHF
TRBV18	TRBD1	15	TRBJ1-5	NA	TGTGCCAGCTCACCTATGGGACAGGACTATCAGCCCCAGCATTTT	CASSPMGQDYQPQHF
TRBV6-5	NA	12	TRBJ1-1	NA	TGTGCCAGCACAGGGTTCGACACTGAAGCTTTCTTT	CASTGFDTEAFF
TRBV6-5	TRBD1	13	TRBJ2-7	few	TGTGCCAGCAGTAGACAGGGATCCTACGAGCAGTACTTC	CASSRQGSYEQYF
TRBV5-1	TRBD2	14	TRBJ2-3	NA	TGCGCCAGCAGACCAGCGGGAGGTACAGATACGCAGTATTTT	CASRPAGGTDTQYF
TRBV27	NA	13	TRBJ2-7	few	TGTGCCAGCAGTTTGAACGGCCCTTACGAGCAGTACTTC	CASSLNGPYEQYF
TRBV7-2	NA	13	TRBJ1-2	NA	TGTGCCAGCAGCTTACAGGGGAACTATGGCTACACCTTC	CASSLQGNYGYTF
TRBV5-1	NA	11	TRBJ2-3	few	TGCGCCAGCAGCTTGGCCGATACGCAGTATTTT	CASSLADTQYF
TRBV5-4	TRBD2	16	TRBJ2-3	NA	TGTGCCAGCAGCACTGGGACTAGCGGGAGCGCAGATACGCAGTATTTT	CASSTGTSGSADTQYF
TRBV2	NA	13	TRBJ1-2	NA	TGTGCCAGCAGAAGACAGTCTAACTATGGCTACACCTTC	CASRRQSNYGYTF
TRBV18	NA	13	TRBJ1-1	NA	TGTGCCAGCTCACAAACCGGGGGCACTGAAGCTTTCTTT	CASSQTGGTEAFF
TRBV4-1	NA	15	TRBJ2-1	few	TGCGCCAGCAGCCAAGACCGTGTCCGAACGGGGGTGCAGTTCTTC	CASSQDRVRTGVQFF
TRBV10-1	TRBD2	14	TRBJ2-1	NA	TGCGCCAGCGGTTCGGGCGGGAGACACAATGAGCAGTTCTTC	CASGSGGRHNEQFF
TRBV10-3	NA	13	TRBJ1-1	NA	TGTGCCATTACAGGGAGTTCGTACACTGAAGCTTTCTTT	CAITGSSYTEAFF
TRBV2	TRBD2	14	TRBJ2-7	NA	TGTGCCAGCAGTGATCAAGGCGGGGGCTACGAGCAGTACTTC	CASSDQGGGYEQYF
TRBV19	NA	16	TRBJ2-5	NA	TGTGCCAGTAGTACCCCCAGGGTAGACCCTAATGAGACCCAGTACTTC	CASSTPRVDPNETQYF
TRBV24-1	NA	17	TRBJ2-1	NA	TGTGCCACCAGTGATGCAACCTTTGGGGGGCGTGAGGATGAGCAGTTCTTC	CATSDATFGGREDEQFF
TRBV30	NA	13	TRBJ1-2	NA	TGTGCCTCCAGCGGGGGTTTTGACTATGGCTACACCTTC	CASSGGFDYGYTF
TRBV5-1	TRBD2	15	TRBJ2-5	NA	TGCGCCAGCAGCTTGGGACTAGCGGAACTAGAGACCCAGTACTTC	CASSLGLAELETQYF
TRBV4-1	NA	13	TRBJ2-5	NA	TGCGCCAGCAGCAAGCTGCGGCAAGAGACCCAGTACTTC	CASSKLRQETQYF
TRBV5-4	TRBD1	14	TRBJ1-4	few	TGTGCCAGCAGCTCCGGGACAGTGAATGAAAAACTGTTTTTT	CASSSGTVNEKLFF
TRBV4-2	NA	15	TRBJ1-3	NA	TGTGCCAGCAGCCCGCGGACAGACTCTGGAAACACCATATATTTT	CASSPRTDSGNTIYF
TRBV18	NA	14	TRBJ1-2	NA	TGTGCCAGCTCACCAGAGGGGCAGGGGAGTCGCTACACCTTC	CASSPEGQGSRYTF
TRBV6-5	TRBD1	15	TRBJ2-3	NA	TGTGCCAGCACCTCCCGACAGGGTGGTGGAGATACGCAGTATTTT	CASTSRQGGGDTQYF
TRBV2	TRBD2	15	TRBJ2-7	NA	TGTGCCAGCACTCAAAGCGGGAGTGGCGACTACGAGCAGTACTTC	CASTQSGSGDYEQYF
TRBV7-3	NA	18	TRBJ1-4	NA	TGTGCCAGCAGCTCAAACCGACAGACAGTTTTGCTGTATGAAAAACTGTTTTTT	CASSSNRQTVLLYEKLFF
TRBV7-9	TRBD1	16	TRBJ1-2	NA	TGTGCCAGCAGCGCCGCGGGACAGGGAGGTGTATATGGCTACACCTTC	CASSAAGQGGVYGYTF
TRBV10-3	NA	12	TRBJ2-5	NA	TGTGCCATCAGTGAACCTCCGGGAGCCCAGTACTTC	CAISEPPGAQYF
TRBV12-5	NA	14	TRBJ2-3	NA	TGTGCTAGTGGTCCCCTTTTAACCACAGATACGCAGTATTTT	CASGPLLTTDTQYF
TRBV5-4	NA	15	TRBJ1-1	NA	TGTGCCAGCAGCTTGAAAAGTGGGATGAACACTGAAGCTTTCTTT	CASSLKSGMNTEAFF
TRBV7-8	NA	15	TRBJ1-1	once	TGTGCCAGCAGCTTAGTCGGCAGGGTGTCCACTGAAGCTTTCTTT	CASSLVGRVSTEAFF
TRBV9	TRBD1	18	TRBJ2-6	NA	TGTGCCAGCAGCCCCCGACAGGGTGGAGGCTCTGGGGCCAACGTCCTGACTTTC	CASSPRQGGGSGANVLTF
TRBV5-1	NA	14	TRBJ1-2	NA	TGCGCCAGCAGCTTGGAGAGTGCAGGACGTGGCTACACCTTC	CASSLESAGRGYTF
TRBV2	NA	13	TRBJ1-4	NA	TGTGCCAGCAGGCTGGGGGTACGGGAAAAACTGTTTTTT	CASRLGVREKLFF
TRBV3-1/TRBV3-2	TRBD2	18	TRBJ2-5	NA	TGTGCCAGCAGCCAAGGCCGGACTAGCGGGAGGAGGTGGGAGACCCAGTACTTC	CASSQGRTSGRRWETQYF
TRBV11-3	NA	12	TRBJ1-4	NA	TGTGCCAGCAGCTTAACTCCTGAAAAACTGTTTTTT	CASSLTPEKLFF